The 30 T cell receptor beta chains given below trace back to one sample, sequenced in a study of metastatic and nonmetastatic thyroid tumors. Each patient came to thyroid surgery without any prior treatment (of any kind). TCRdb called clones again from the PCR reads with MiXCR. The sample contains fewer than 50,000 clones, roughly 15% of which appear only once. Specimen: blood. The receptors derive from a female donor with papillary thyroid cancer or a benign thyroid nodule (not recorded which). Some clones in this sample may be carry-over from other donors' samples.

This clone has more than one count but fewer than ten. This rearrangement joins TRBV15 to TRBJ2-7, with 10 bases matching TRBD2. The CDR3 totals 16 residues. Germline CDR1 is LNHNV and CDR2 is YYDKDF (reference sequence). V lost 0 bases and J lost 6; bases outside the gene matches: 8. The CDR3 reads CATSRDGLAGVGEQYF. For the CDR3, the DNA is TGTGCCACCAGCAGAGATGGGCTAGCGGGAGTGGGCGAGCAGTACTTC. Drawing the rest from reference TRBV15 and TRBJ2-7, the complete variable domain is DAMVIQNPRYQVTQFGKPVTLSCSQTLNHNVMYWYQQKSSQAPKLLFHYYDKDFNNEADTPDNFQSRRPNTSFCFLDIRSPGLGDTAMYLCATSRDGLAGVGEQYFGPGTRLTVT.

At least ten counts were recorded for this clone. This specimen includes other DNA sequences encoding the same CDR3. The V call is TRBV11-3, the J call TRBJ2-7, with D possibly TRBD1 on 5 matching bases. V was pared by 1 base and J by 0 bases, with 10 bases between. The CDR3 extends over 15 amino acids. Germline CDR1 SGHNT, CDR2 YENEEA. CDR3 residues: CASSLGAGSSYEQYF. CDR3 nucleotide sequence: TGTGCCAGCAGCTTAGGGGCAGGGTCCTCCTACGAGCAGTACTTC.

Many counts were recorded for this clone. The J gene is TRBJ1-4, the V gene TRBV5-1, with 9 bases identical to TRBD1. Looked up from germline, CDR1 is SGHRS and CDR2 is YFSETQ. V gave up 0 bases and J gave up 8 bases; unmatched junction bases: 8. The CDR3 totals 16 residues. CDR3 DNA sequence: TGCGCCAGCAGCTTGGGTCCGGGACAGGGAAACGAAAAACTGTTTTTT. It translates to CASSLGPGQGNEKLFF. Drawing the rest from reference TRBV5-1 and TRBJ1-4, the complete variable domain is KAGVTQTPRYLIKTRGQQVTLSCSPISGHRSVSWYQQTPGQGLQFLFEYFSETQRNKGNFPGRFSGRQFSNSRSEMNVSTLELGDSALYLCASSLGPGQGNEKLFFGSGTQLSVL.

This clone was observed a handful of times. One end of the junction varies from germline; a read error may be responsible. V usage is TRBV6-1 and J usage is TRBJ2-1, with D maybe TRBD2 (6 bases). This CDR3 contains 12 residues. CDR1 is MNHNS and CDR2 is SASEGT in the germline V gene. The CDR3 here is CASTSGLYDQFF. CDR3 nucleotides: TGTGCCAGCACTTCCGGACTATATGATCAGTTCTTC.

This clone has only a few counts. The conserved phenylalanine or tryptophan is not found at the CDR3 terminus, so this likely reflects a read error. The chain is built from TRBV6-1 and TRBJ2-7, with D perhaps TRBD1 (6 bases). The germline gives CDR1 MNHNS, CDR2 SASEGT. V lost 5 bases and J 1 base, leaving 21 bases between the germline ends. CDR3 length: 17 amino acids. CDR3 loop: CASSRLSGHGESYEQYS. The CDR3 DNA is TGTGCCAGCAGTCGTCTGTCGGGACATGGGGAGTCCTACGAGCAGTACTCC.

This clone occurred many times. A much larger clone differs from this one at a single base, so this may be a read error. CDR3 DNA: TGCGCCAGCAGCGGCAGGGCCTTACTCACCGGGGAGCCGTTTTTT. Translation: CASSGRALLTGEPFF. The chain has TRBV5-1 and TRBJ2-2; D possibly matches TRBD1 or TRBD2 (5 bases each). The CDR3 runs to 15 residues. Germline V gene lookup returns CDR1 SGHRS and CDR2 YFSETQ. The whole variable domain, filled in from reference TRBV5-1 and TRBJ2-2, reads KAGVTQTPRYLIKTRGQQVTLSCSPISGHRSVSWYQQTPGQGLQFLFEYFSETQRNKGNFPGRFSGRQFSNSRSEMNVSTLELGDSALYLCASSGRALLTGEPFFGEGSRLTVL.

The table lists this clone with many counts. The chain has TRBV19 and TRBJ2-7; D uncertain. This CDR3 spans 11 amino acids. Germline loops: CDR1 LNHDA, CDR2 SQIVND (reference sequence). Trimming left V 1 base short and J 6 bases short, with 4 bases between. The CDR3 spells CASSIGGEQYF. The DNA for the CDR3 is TGTGCCAGTAGTATAGGGGGCGAGCAGTACTTC.

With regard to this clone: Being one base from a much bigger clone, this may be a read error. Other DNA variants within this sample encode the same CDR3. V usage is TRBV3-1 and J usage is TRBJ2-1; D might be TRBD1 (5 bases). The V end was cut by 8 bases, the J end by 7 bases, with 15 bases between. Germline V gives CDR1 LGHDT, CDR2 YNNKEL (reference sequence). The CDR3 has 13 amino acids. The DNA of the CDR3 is TGTGCCAGCGGTCAGGGCGGCCTTAATGAGCAGTTCTTC. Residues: CASGQGGLNEQFF.

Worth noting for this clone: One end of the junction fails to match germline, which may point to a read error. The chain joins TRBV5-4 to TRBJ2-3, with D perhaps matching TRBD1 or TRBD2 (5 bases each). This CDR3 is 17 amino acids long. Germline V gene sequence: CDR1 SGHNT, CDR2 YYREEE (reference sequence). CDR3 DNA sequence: TGTGCCAGCAGTTTGGCGGGCAGTAGTGGGGGAACAGATACGCAGTATTTT. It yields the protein CASSLAGSSGGTDTQYF.

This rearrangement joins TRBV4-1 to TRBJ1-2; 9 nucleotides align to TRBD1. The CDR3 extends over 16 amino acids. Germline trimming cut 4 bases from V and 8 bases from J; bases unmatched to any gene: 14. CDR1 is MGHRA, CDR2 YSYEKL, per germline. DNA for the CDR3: TGCGCCAGCAGCCTAAGTCATCCGGGACAGGGTACGGGCTACACCTTC. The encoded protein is CASSLSHPGQGTGYTF.

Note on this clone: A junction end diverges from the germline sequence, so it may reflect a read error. In DNA, the CDR3 is TGTGCCAGCGGTACACCGGGACAGGTGAACTATGGATACACCTTC. Its protein is CASGTPGQVNYGYTF. The V call is TRBV6-1, the J call TRBJ1-2; 8 bases match TRBD1. Germline CDR1 reads MNHNS; CDR2 reads SASEGT. This CDR3 region has 15 residues.

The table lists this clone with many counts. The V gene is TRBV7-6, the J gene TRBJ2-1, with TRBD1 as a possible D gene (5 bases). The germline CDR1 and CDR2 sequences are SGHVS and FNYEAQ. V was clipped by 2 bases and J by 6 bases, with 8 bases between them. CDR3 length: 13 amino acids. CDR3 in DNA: TGTGCCAGCAGCTTACAACAGGCCAATGAGCAGTTCTTC. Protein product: CASSLQQANEQFF.

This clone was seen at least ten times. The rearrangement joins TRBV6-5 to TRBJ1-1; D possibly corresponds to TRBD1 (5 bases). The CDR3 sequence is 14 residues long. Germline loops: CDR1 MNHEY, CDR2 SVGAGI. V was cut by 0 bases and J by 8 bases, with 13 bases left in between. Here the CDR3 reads CASSYSGREYEAFF. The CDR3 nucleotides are TGTGCCAGCAGTTACTCGGGACGGGAGTACGAAGCTTTCTTT.

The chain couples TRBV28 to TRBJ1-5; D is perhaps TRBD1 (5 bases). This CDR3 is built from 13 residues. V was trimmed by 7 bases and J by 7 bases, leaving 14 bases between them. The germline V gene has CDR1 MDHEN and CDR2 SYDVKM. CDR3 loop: CASTLGGRQPQHF. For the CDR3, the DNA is TGTGCCAGCACCCTGGGGGGAAGACAGCCCCAGCATTTT. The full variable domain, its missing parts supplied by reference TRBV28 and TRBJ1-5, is DVKVTQSSRYLVKRTGEKVFLECVQDMDHENMFWYRQDPGLGLRLIYFSYDVKMKEKGDIPEGYSVSREKKERFSLILESASTNQTSMYLCASTLGGRQPQHFGDGTRLSIL.

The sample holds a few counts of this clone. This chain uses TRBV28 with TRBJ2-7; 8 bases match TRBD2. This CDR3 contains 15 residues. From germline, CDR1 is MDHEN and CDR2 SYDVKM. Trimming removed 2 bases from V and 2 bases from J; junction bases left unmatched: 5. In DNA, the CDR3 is TGTGCCAGCAGTTTAGCGGGAGGCCCCGCCTACGAGCAGTACTTC. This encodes CASSLAGGPAYEQYF.

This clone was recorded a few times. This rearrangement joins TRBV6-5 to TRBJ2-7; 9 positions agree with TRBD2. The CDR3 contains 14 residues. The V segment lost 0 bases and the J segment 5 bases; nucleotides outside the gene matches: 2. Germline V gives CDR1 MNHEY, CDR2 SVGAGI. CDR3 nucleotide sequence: TGTGCCAGCAGTTACTCTAGGACTAGCGACGAGCAGTACTTC. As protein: CASSYSRTSDEQYF.

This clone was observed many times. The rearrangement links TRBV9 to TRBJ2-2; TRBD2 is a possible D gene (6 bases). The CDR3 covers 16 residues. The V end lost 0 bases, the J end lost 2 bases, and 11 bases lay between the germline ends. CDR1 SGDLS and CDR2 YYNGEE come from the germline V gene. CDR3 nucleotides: TGTGCCAGCAGCGTAGCTCAGCGGGCCAACACCGGGGAGCTGTTTTTT. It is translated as CASSVAQRANTGELFF. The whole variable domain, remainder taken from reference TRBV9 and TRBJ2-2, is DSGVTQTPKHLITATGQRVTLRCSPRSGDLSVYWYQQSLDQGLQFLIQYYNGEERAKGNILERFSAQQFPDLHSELNLSSLELGDSALYFCASSVAQRANTGELFFGEGSRLTVL.

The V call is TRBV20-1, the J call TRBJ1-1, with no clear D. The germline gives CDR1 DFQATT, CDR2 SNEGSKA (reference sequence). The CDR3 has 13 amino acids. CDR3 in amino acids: CRGREAINTEAFF. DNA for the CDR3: TGCAGGGGCCGTGAGGCAATTAACACTGAAGCTTTCTTT.

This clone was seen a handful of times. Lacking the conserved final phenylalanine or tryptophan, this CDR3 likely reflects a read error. CDR3 sequence reads: CASSLASGGIYEQYL. The CDR3 DNA reads TGTGCCAGCAGCTTAGCATCGGGAGGAATCTACGAGCAGTACCTC. The J gene is TRBJ2-7, the V gene TRBV7-3; 7 bases fit TRBD2. J gave up 3 bases and V 2 bases, and 7 bases lay outside the gene matches. This CDR3 is 15 amino acids long. The germline CDR1 and CDR2 sequences are SGHTA and FQGTGA.

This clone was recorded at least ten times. The CDR3 here is CASSLLAGVDTQYF. As DNA, the CDR3 is TGTGCCAGCAGCTTATTAGCGGGAGTGGATACGCAGTATTTT. The chain is built from TRBV11-3 and TRBJ2-3; 9 bases agree with TRBD2. This CDR3 has 14 amino acids. Germline CDR1 is SGHNT and CDR2 is YENEEA. V lost 2 bases to trimming and J lost 6 bases; unmatched junction nucleotides: 3.

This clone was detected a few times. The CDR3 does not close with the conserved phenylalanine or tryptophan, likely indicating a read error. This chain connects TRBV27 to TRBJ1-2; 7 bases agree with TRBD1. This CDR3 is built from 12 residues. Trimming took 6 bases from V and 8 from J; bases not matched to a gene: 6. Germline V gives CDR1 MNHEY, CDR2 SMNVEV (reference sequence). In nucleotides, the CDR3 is TGTGCCAGCAGAAGACAGGGTCAGGGCTACACCCTA. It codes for CASRRQGQGYTL.

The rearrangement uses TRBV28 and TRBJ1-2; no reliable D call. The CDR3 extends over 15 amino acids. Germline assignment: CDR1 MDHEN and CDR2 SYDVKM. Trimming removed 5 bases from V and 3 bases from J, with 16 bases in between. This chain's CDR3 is CASSTARAGDYGYTF. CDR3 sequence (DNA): TGTGCCAGCAGTACCGCCCGGGCAGGCGACTATGGCTACACCTTC.

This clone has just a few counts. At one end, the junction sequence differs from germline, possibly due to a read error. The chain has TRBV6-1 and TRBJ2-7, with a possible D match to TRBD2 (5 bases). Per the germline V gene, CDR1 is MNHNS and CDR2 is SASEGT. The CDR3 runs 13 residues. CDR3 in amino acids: CASRVPGSYEQYF. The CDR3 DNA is TGTGCCAGCAGGGTCCCGGGAAGCTACGAGCAGTACTTT.

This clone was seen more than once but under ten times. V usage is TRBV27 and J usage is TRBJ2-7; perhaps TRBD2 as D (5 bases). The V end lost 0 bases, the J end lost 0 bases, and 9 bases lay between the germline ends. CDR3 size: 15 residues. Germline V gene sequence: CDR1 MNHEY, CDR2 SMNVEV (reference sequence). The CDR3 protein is CASSLSPDCSYEQYF. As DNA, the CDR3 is TGTGCCAGCAGTTTATCGCCGGACTGCTCCTACGAGCAGTACTTC.

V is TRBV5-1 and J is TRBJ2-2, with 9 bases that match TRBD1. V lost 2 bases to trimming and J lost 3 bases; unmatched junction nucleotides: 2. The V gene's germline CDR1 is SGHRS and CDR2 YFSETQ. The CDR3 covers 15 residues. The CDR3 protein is CASSFGDRDTGELFF. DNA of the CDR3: TGCGCCAGCAGCTTCGGGGACAGGGACACCGGGGAGCTGTTTTTT.

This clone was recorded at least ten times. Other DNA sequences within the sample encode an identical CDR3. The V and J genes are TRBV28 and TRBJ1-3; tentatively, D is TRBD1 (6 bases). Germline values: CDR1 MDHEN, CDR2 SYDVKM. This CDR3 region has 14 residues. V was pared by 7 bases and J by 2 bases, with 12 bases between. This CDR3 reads CASNAGGPGNTIYF. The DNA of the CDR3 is TGTGCCAGCAATGCCGGGGGGCCTGGAAACACCATATATTTT.

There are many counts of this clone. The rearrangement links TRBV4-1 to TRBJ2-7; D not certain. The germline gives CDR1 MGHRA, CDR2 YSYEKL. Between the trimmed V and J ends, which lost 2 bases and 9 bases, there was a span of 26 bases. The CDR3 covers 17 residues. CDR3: CASSQHLFGLEKSRQYF. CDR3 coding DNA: TGCGCCAGCAGCCAACACCTTTTTGGGTTGGAAAAAAGTAGGCAGTACTTC.

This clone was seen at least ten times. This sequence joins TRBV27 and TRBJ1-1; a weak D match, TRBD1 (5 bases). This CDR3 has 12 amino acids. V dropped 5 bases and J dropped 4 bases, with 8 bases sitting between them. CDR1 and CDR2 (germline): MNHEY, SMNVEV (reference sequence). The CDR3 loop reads CASSRDRTEAFF. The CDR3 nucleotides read TGTGCCAGCAGTCGGGACCGCACTGAAGCTTTCTTT.

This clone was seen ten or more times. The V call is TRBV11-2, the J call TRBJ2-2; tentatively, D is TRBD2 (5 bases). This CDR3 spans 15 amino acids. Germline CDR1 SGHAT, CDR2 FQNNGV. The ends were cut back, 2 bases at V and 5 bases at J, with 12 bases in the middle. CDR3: CASSLIEGGTGELFF. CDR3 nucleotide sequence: TGTGCCAGCAGCTTAATCGAGGGTGGGACCGGGGAGCTGTTTTTT.

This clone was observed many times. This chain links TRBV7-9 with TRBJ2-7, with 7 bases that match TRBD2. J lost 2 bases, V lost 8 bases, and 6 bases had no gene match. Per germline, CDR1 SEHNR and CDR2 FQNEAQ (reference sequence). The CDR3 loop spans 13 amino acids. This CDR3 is CASSLGGTYEQYF. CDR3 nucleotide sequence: TGTGCCAGCTCCTTGGGGGGGACCTACGAGCAGTACTTC.